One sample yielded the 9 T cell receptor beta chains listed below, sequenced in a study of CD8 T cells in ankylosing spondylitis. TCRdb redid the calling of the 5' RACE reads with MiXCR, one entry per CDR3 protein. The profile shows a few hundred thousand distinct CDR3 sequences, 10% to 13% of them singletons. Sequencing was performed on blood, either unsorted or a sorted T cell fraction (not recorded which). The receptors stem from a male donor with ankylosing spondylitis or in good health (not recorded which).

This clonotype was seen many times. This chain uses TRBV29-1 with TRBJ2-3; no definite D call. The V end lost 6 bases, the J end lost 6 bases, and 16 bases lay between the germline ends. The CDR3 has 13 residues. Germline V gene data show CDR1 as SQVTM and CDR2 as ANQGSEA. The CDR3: CSVERVNGDTQYF. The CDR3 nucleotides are TGCAGCGTCGAACGGGTCAACGGGGATACGCAGTATTTT.

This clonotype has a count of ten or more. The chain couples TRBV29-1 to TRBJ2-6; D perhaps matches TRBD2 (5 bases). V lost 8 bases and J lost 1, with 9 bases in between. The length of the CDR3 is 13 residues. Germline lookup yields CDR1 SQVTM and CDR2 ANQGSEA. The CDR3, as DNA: TGCAGCTTCACGGGGTCTGGGGCCAACGTCCTGACTTTC. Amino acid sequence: CSFTGSGANVLTF.

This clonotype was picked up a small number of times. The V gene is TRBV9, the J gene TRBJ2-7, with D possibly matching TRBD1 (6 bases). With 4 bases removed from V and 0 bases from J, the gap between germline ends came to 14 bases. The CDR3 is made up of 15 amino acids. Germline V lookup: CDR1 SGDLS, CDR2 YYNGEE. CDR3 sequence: CASSRTAESSYEQYF. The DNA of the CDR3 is TGTGCCAGCAGCCGGACAGCCGAGAGCTCCTACGAGCAGTACTTC.

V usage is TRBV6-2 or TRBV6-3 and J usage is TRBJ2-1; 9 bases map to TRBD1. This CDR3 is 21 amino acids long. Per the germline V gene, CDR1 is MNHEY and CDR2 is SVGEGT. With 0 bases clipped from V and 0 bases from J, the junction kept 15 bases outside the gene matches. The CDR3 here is CASSYSILDRGKFSSYNEQFF. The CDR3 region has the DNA TGTGCCAGCAGTTACTCGATACTGGACAGGGGTAAATTCAGCTCCTACAATGAGCAGTTCTTC.

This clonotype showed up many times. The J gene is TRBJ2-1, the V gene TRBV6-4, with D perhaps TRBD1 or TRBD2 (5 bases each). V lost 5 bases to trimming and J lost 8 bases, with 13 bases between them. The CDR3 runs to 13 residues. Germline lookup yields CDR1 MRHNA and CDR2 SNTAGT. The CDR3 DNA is TGTGCCAGCAGTCGGGACCTTAGGGATGAGCAGTTCTTC. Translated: CASSRDLRDEQFF.

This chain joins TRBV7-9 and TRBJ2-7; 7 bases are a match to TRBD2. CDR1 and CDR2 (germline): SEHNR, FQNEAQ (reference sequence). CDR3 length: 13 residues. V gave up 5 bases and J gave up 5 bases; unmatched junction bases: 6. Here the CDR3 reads CASSQTSPDEQYF. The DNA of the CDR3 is TGTGCCAGCAGCCAGACTAGCCCCGACGAGCAGTACTTC.

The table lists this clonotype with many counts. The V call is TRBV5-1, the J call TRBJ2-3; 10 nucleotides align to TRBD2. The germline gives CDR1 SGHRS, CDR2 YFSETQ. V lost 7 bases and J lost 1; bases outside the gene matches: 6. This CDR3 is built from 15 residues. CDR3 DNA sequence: TGCGCCAGCCGAACTAGCGGGGAGCGCACAGATACGCAGTATTTT. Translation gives CASRTSGERTDTQYF.

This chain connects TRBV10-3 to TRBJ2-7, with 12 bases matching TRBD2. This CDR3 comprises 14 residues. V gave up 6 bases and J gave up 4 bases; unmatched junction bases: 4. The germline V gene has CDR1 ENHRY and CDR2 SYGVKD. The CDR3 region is CAIRASGGDYEQYF. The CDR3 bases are TGTGCCATCAGGGCTAGCGGGGGGGATTACGAGCAGTACTTC.

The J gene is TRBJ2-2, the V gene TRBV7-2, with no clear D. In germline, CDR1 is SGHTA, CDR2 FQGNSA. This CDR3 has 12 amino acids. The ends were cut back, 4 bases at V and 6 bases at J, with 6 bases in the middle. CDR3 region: CASSSPPGELFF. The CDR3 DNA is TGTGCCAGCAGCTCCCCCCCCGGGGAGCTGTTTTTT.